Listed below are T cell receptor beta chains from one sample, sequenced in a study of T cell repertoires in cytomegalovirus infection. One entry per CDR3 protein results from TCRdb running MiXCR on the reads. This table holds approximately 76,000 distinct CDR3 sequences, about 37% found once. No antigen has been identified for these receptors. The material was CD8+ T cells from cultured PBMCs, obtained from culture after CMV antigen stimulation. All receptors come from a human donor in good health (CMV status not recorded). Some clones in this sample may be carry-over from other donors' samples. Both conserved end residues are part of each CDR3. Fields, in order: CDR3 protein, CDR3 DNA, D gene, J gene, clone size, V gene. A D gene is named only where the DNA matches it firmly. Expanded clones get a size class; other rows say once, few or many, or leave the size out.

CDR3 protein: CASSPSGGGHEKLFF
CDR3 DNA: TGTGCCAGCAGCCCCTCCGGGGGAGGTCATGAAAAACTGTTTTTT
D gene: -
J gene: TRBJ1-4
clone size: -
V gene: TRBV4-2

CDR3 protein: CASSLGAVNTEAFF
CDR3 DNA: TGTGCCAGCAGTTTAGGGGCAGTGAACACTGAAGCTTTCTTT
D gene: -
J gene: TRBJ1-1
clone size: -
V gene: TRBV27

CDR3 protein: CASSSIRTGYGYTF
CDR3 DNA: TGTGCCAGCAGCTCGATTAGGACAGGCTATGGCTACACCTTC
D gene: TRBD1
J gene: TRBJ1-2
clone size: few
V gene: TRBV7-2

CDR3 protein: CASSASGGTSYEQYF
CDR3 DNA: TGTGCCAGCAGCGCTAGCGGGGGAACCTCCTACGAGCAGTACTTC
D gene: TRBD2
J gene: TRBJ2-7
clone size: -
V gene: TRBV2

CDR3 protein: CASSPRGDQETQYF
CDR3 DNA: TGTGCCAGCAGCCCGAGAGGGGACCAAGAGACCCAGTACTTC
D gene: -
J gene: TRBJ2-5
clone size: -
V gene: TRBV9

CDR3 protein: CASTLRDILMNTEAFF
CDR3 DNA: TGTGCCAGCACCTTGAGGGACATTCTCATGAACACTGAAGCTTTCTTT
D gene: -
J gene: TRBJ1-1
clone size: -
V gene: TRBV12-3/TRBV12-4

CDR3 protein: CASRTPSEVPGELFF
CDR3 DNA: TGTGCCAGCAGGACTCCTAGCGAAGTCCCCGGGGAGCTGTTTTTT
D gene: -
J gene: TRBJ2-2
clone size: few
V gene: TRBV12-3/TRBV12-4

CDR3 protein: CASSHPRPSGGKNEQFF
CDR3 DNA: TGTGCCAGCAGCCACCCCCGTCCTAGCGGGGGGAAAAATGAGCAGTTCTTC
D gene: TRBD2
J gene: TRBJ2-1
clone size: few
V gene: TRBV7-2

CDR3 protein: CASSWVTSGGAGYEQYF
CDR3 DNA: TGTGCCAGCAGCTGGGTGACTAGCGGGGGGGCAGGATACGAGCAGTACTTC
D gene: TRBD2
J gene: TRBJ2-7
clone size: few
V gene: TRBV7-2

CDR3 protein: CASRGSGTGRYNEQFF
CDR3 DNA: TGTGCCAGCAGAGGCTCCGGGACAGGGAGATACAATGAGCAGTTCTTC
D gene: TRBD1
J gene: TRBJ2-1
clone size: -
V gene: TRBV6-8

CDR3 protein: CASAWGPRDTQYF
CDR3 DNA: TGTGCCAGCGCATGGGGGCCTCGGGATACGCAGTATTTT
D gene: -
J gene: TRBJ2-3
clone size: few
V gene: TRBV7-6

CDR3 protein: CASSLQGAKTDTQYF
CDR3 DNA: TGTGCCAGCAGCTTACAGGGGGCGAAAACAGATACGCAGTATTTT
D gene: TRBD1
J gene: TRBJ2-3
clone size: -
V gene: TRBV7-8

CDR3 protein: CASSLPTGQANYGYTF
CDR3 DNA: TGTGCCAGCAGCCTCCCTACGGGACAAGCAAACTATGGCTACACCTTC
D gene: -
J gene: TRBJ1-2
clone size: many
V gene: TRBV7-4

CDR3 protein: CASSYRGSHEQYF
CDR3 DNA: TGTGCCAGCAGTTACAGGGGGTCCCACGAGCAGTACTTC
D gene: -
J gene: TRBJ2-7
clone size: few
V gene: TRBV6-2/TRBV6-3

CDR3 protein: CASSLAGTGGNEQFF
CDR3 DNA: TGTGCCAGCAGCTTGGCAGGGACAGGGGGCAATGAGCAGTTCTTC
D gene: TRBD1
J gene: TRBJ2-1
clone size: few
V gene: TRBV7-8

CDR3 protein: CASSGGLHPYEQYF
CDR3 DNA: TGTGCCAGCAGCGGGGGGCTACACCCCTACGAGCAGTACTTC
D gene: -
J gene: TRBJ2-7
clone size: few
V gene: TRBV12-3/TRBV12-4

CDR3 protein: CASSESPGINYGYTF
CDR3 DNA: TGTGCCAGCAGTGAATCCCCAGGGATTAACTATGGCTACACCTTC
D gene: -
J gene: TRBJ1-2
clone size: -
V gene: TRBV6-1

CDR3 protein: CASSEGGQETQYF
CDR3 DNA: TGTGCCAGCAGCGAGGGGGGCCAAGAGACCCAGTACTTC
D gene: -
J gene: TRBJ2-5
clone size: -
V gene: TRBV13

CDR3 protein: CASSVNLGQLDRAKNIQYF
CDR3 DNA: TGTGCCAGCAGCGTCAACCTCGGGCAGCTGGATAGGGCCAAAAACATTCAGTACTTC
D gene: -
J gene: TRBJ2-4
clone size: -
V gene: TRBV7-9

CDR3 protein: CASSLGLGRAWGNEQFF
CDR3 DNA: TGTGCCAGCAGCTTAGGTTTAGGCAGGGCATGGGGCAATGAGCAGTTCTTC
D gene: -
J gene: TRBJ2-1
clone size: few
V gene: TRBV7-6

CDR3 protein: CASSIGKGLQDTEAFF
CDR3 DNA: TGTGCCAGTAGTATAGGGAAAGGGCTGCAGGACACTGAAGCTTTCTTT
D gene: -
J gene: TRBJ1-1
clone size: once
V gene: TRBV19